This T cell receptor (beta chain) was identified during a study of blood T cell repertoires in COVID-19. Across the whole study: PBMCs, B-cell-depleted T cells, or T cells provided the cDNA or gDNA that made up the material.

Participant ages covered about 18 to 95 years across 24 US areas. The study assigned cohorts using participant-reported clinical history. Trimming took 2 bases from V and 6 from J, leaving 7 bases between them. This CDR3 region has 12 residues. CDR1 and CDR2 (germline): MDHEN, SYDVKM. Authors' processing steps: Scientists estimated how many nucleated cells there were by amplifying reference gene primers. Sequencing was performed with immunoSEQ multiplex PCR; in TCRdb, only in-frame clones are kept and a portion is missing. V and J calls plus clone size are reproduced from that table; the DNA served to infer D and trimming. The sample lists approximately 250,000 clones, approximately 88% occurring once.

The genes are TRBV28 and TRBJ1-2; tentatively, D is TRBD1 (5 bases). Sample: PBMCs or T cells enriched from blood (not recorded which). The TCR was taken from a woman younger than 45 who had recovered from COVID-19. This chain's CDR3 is CASSLGADGYTF. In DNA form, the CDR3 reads TGTGCCAGCAGTTTAGGGGCGGATGGCTACACCTTC.